What follows are 8 T cell receptor beta chains derived from one specimen sequenced in a study of blood T cell repertoires in COVID-19. Sequenced by immunoSEQ multiplex PCR; TCRdb stores in-frame clones only, minus some. The sample lists over 85,000 clones, around 74% occurring once. Sequencing was performed on peripheral blood. The receptors derive from a woman aged 55-75 years with acute or convalescent COVID-19.

The rearrangement uses TRBV12-3 or TRBV12-4 and TRBJ2-1; no firm D call. The CDR3 runs to 13 residues. Trimming pared 6 bases from V and 3 bases from J, leaving 9 bases between. Written as DNA, the CDR3 is TGTGCCAGCAGCGGGTCCTTCTACAATGAGCAGTTCTTC. Amino acid sequence: CASSGSFYNEQFF.

The sample holds one count of this clone. The chain links TRBV4-2 to TRBJ2-1; possible D gene TRBD2, 5 bases. With 1 base removed from V and 10 bases from J, the gap between germline ends came to 11 bases. Germline lookup yields CDR1 LGHNA and CDR2 YNFKEQ. There are 13 residues in the CDR3. The CDR3, as DNA: TGTGCCAGCAGCCAAGCTTACACGGGGGAGCAGTTCTTC. Translating it yields CASSQAYTGEQFF.

The chain has TRBV6-1 and TRBJ1-2, with 7 bases fitting TRBD1. CDR1 and CDR2 from the germline V gene are MNHNS and SASEGT. The trim removed 0 bases at V and 3 bases at J, leaving 13 bases unmatched. The CDR3 covers 18 residues. The CDR3 DNA reads as TGTGCCAGCAGTGAAGCTCTCGCAGACAGGGTTTTACACTATGGCTACACCTTC. Translation: CASSEALADRVLHYGYTF.

The chain employs TRBV19 and TRBJ1-6; TRBD1 is a possible D gene (5 bases). Looked up from germline, CDR1 is LNHDA and CDR2 is SQIVND (reference sequence). This CDR3 has 16 amino acids. V was trimmed by 3 bases and J by 3 bases, leaving 12 bases between them. The CDR3 loop reads CASSISTTVYNSPLHF. The CDR3 DNA reads as TGTGCCAGTAGTATCTCAACGACAGTCTATAATTCACCCCTCCACTTT.

The chain recombines TRBV9 with TRBJ2-2; D might be TRBD1 (5 bases). Looked up from germline, CDR1 is SGDLS and CDR2 is YYNGEE. V lost 0 bases and J 4 bases, leaving 10 bases between the germline ends. The CDR3 consists of 15 residues. Here the CDR3 reads CASSVGRAATGELFF. The CDR3 nucleotides are TGTGCCAGCAGCGTAGGCAGGGCGGCCACCGGGGAGCTGTTTTTT. The whole variable domain, remainder taken from reference TRBV9 and TRBJ2-2, is DSGVTQTPKHLITATGQRVTLRCSPRSGDLSVYWYQQSLDQGLQFLIQYYNGEERAKGNILERFSAQQFPDLHSELNLSSLELGDSALYFCASSVGRAATGELFFGEGSRLTVL.

The J gene is TRBJ2-1, the V gene TRBV5-1, with TRBD1 matching over 9 bases. Trimming cost V 4 bases and J 8 bases; bases outside gene matches: 10. Germline CDR1 is SGHRS and CDR2 is YFSETQ. This CDR3 is 15 amino acids long. CDR3 bases: TGCGCCAGCAGCCCCGGGACAGGGACGTTCGATGAGCAGTTCTTC. Translating gives CASSPGTGTFDEQFF.

This clone was seen just once. CDR3 protein: CASSYSGGLGETQYF. Written as DNA, the CDR3 is TGTGCCAGCAGTTACTCGGGGGGGCTCGGAGAGACCCAGTACTTC. V and J are TRBV6-5 and TRBJ2-5, with a weak D call TRBD2 (7 bases). V shed 0 bases and J shed 4 bases, with 12 bases lying between them. The CDR3 sequence is 15 residues long. Germline loops: CDR1 MNHEY, CDR2 SVGAGI.

This clone was seen a single time. The chain links TRBV15 to TRBJ1-4; 8 bases map to TRBD1. The CDR3 is 16 amino acids. Germline CDR1 reads LNHNV; CDR2 reads YYDKDF (reference sequence). With 3 bases clipped from V and 4 bases from J, the junction kept 7 bases outside the gene matches. The CDR3 is CATSRGRQGINEKLFF. The CDR3 coding sequence is TGTGCCACCAGCAGGGGACGACAGGGGATTAATGAAAAACTGTTTTTT.